This T cell receptor (beta chain) was identified in a study of cytomegalovirus exposure and HLA in healthy donors. Overall study findings and caveats: Common viral pathogens seemed, in a later analysis, to connect with several of the most significant clusters. Among TCR beta chains, those listed as cytomegalovirus-associated numbered over 150.

PCR employed 60 Vbeta and 13 Jbeta primers. The table came from immunoSEQ multiplex PCR; TCRdb's copy has only in-frame clones and leaves some out. The sample has about 140,000 clones; about 78% are singletons. Comments on this clone: No antigen is known for it.

The CDR3 sequence is 15 residues long. The V gene's germline CDR1 is SNHLY and CDR2 FYNNEI. J gave up 3 bases and V 8 bases, and 9 bases lay outside the gene matches. This chain links TRBV2 with TRBJ1-5, with 8 nucleotides matching TRBD1. The clonotype originates from a man in his forties in good health and CMV-seropositive. The specimen was PBMCs. CDR3 DNA: TGTGCCAGCCGACTGGACAGGGCTATCAATCAGCCCCAGCATTTT. Translating gives CASRLDRAINQPQHF.